This TCR beta chain was captured in a study of metastatic and nonmetastatic thyroid tumors (TCRdb year 2020). With regard to the full study: Repertoires were compared across peripheral blood and tumor or nodule tissue samples from malignant and benign thyroid patients.

This clone occurred many times. No antigen is known for it. Per-nucleotide qualities are absent, and no much larger clonotype sits a single base away. CDR3 length: 15 amino acids, cysteine to phenylalanine. The entry retains the CDR3 DNA only, 45 bases that are in frame from base 1. The V end loses 2 bases and the J end loses 2 bases, and a stretch of 13 bases separates them. The germline V gene gives CDR1 as SGHTA and CDR2 as FQGNSA. No treatment had been received by any patient before thyroid surgery. Using T-cell receptor beta sequencing, the study looked back at clinical samples from patients collected from about 2011 to 2018. Library method: PCR. For sequencing, an Illumina HiSeq 4000 was employed. High-throughput sequencing was used to profile the TCR beta-chain CDR3 region of every patient. The published analysis was carried out like this. CDR3 differences across clinicopathological groups were used to build a classifier for discriminating distant-metastatic papillary thyroid cancer patients. The Shannon index was used to assess repertoire diversity, and the Morisita-Horn index was used to assess tumor-blood repertoire similarity. The public reads were reprocessed in TCRdb via fastp at Q25 and MiXCR, keeping in-frame beta chains. In this record, the V and J calls reflect TCRdb's handling and not the investigators' own analysis. Present in this sample are fewer than 40,000 clones, over 15% of which were seen just once. The ten largest clones represent roughly an eighth of the sample.

Overall study outcomes, separate from this receptor: In both blood and tumor samples, malignant tumors were reported to have significantly higher TCR beta diversity than benign nodules.

Sequenced material: tumor tissue. This sequence uses TRBV7-2 and TRBJ2-7, with the D gene uncertain. This clonotype was sampled from a female donor with papillary thyroid cancer or a benign thyroid nodule (not recorded which). Some clones in this sample may be carry-over from other donors' samples. The CDR3: CASSLSSGPTYEQYF. In nucleotides, the sequence is TGTGCCAGCAGCTTATCCTCCGGGCCTACCTACGAGCAGTACTTC.